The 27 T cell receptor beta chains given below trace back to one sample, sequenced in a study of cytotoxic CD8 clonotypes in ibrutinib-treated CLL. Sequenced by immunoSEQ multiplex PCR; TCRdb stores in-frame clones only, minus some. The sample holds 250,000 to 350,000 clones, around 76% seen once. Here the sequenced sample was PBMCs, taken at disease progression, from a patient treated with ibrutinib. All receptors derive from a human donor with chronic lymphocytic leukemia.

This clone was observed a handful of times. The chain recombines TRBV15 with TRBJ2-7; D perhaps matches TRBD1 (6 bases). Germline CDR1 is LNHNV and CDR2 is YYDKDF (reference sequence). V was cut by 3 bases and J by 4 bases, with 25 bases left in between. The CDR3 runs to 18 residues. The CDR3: CATSRSNDGTLYGYEQYF. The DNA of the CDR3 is TGTGCCACCAGCAGGTCAAATGACGGGACACTTTACGGGTACGAGCAGTACTTC.

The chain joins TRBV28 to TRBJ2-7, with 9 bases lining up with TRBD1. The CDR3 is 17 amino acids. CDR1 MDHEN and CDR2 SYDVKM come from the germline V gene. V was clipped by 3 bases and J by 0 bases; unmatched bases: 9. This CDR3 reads CASSFRDRVWDSYEQYF. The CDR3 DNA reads TGTGCCAGCAGTTTCCGGGACAGGGTCTGGGACTCCTACGAGCAGTACTTC.

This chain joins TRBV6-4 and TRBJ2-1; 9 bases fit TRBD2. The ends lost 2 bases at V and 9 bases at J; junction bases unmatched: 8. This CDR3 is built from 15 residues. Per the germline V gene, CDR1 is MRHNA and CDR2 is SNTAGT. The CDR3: CASSDGMRGGGEQFF. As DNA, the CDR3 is TGTGCCAGCAGTGACGGGATGCGGGGGGGCGGTGAGCAGTTCTTC.

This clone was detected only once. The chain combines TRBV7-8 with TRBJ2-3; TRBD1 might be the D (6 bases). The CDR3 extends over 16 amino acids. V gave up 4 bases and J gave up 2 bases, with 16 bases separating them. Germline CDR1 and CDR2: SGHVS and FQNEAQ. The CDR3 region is CASSSNSGQYTDTQYF. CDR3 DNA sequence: TGTGCCAGCAGCTCGAATAGTGGACAGTACACAGATACGCAGTATTTT.

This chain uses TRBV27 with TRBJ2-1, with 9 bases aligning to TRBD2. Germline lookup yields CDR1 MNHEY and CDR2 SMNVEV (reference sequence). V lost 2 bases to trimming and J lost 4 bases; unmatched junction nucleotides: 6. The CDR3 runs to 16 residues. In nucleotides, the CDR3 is TGTGCCAGCAGTTTACGGGCGGGAGGGCCGTACAATGAGCAGTTCTTC. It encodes CASSLRAGGPYNEQFF.

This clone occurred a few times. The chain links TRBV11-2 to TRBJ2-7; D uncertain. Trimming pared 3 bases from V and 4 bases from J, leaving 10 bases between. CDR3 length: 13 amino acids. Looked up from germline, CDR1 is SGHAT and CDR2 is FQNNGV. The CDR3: CASSLMGLYEQYF. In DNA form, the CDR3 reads TGTGCCAGCAGCTTGATGGGCCTATACGAGCAGTACTTC.

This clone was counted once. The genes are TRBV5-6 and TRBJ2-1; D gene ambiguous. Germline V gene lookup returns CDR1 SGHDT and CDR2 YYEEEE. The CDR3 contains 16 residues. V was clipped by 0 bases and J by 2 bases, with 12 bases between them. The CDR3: CASSLAGRSPYNEQFF. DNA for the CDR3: TGTGCCAGCAGCTTGGCGGGCCGATCCCCCTACAATGAGCAGTTCTTC.

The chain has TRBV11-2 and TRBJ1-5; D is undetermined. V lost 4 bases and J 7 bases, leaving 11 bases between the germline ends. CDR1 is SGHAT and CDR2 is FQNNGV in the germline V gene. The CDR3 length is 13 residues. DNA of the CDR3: TGTGCCAGCAGCTCCCGGACCGGGCAGCCCCAGCATTTT. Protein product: CASSSRTGQPQHF.

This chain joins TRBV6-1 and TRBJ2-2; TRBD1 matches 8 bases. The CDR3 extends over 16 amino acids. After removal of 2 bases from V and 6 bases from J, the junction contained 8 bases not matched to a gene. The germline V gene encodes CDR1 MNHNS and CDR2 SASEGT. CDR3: CASSEWTGTVAGELFF. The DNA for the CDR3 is TGTGCCAGCAGTGAATGGACAGGGACCGTCGCCGGGGAGCTGTTTTTT.

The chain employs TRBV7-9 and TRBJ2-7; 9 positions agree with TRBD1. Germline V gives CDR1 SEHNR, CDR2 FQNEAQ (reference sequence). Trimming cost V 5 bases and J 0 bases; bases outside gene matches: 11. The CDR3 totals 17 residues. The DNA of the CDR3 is TGTGCCAGCAGCCCCCAGGGACAGGGAAGGGTCTCCTACGAGCAGTACTTC. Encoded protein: CASSPQGQGRVSYEQYF.

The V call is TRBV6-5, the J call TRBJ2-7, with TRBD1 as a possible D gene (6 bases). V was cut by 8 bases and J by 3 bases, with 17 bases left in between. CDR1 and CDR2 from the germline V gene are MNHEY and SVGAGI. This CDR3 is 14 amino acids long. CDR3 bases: TGTGCCAGCGGACTTGGGGACACCATCTACGAGCAGTACTTC. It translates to CASGLGDTIYEQYF.

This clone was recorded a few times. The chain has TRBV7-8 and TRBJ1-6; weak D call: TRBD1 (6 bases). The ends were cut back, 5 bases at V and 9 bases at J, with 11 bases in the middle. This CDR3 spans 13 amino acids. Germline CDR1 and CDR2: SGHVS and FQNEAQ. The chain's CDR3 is CASSLQQGSPLHF. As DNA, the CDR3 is TGTGCCAGCAGCCTCCAACAGGGTTCACCCCTCCACTTT.

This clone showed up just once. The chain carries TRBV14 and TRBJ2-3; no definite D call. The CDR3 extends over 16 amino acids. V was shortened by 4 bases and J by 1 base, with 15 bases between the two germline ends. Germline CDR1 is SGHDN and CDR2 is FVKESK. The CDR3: CASSLTRWGGTDTQYF. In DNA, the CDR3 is TGTGCCAGCAGCCTTACCCGGTGGGGTGGCACAGATACGCAGTATTTT.

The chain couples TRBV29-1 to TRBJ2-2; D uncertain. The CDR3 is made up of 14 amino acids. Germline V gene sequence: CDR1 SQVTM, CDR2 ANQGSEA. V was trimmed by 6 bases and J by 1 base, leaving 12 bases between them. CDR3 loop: CSVPWTGNTGELFF. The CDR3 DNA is TGCAGCGTACCTTGGACGGGGAACACCGGGGAGCTGTTTTTT.

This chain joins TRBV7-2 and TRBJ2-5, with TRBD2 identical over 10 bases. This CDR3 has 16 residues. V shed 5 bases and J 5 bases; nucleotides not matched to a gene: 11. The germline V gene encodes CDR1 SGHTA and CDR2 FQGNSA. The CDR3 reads CASSPEASGSRETQYF. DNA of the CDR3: TGTGCCAGCAGCCCAGAGGCTAGCGGGAGCCGGGAGACCCAGTACTTC.

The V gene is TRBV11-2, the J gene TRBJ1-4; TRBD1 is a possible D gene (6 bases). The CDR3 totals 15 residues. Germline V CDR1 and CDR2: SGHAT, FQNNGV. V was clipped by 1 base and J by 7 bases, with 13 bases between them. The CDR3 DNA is TGTGCCAGCAGCTTAGTGTGGGACAACGGTGAAAAACTGTTTTTT. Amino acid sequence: CASSLVWDNGEKLFF.

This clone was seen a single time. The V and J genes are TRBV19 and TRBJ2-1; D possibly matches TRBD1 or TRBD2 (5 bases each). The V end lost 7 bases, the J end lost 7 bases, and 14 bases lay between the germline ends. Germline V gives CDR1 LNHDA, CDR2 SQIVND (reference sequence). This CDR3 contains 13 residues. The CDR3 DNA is TGTGCCAGTAATACCGGGACGCATAATGAGCAGTTCTTC. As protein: CASNTGTHNEQFF. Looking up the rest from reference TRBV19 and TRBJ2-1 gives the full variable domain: DGGITQSPKYLFRKEGQNVTLSCEQNLNHDAMYWYRQDPGQGLRLIYYSQIVNDFQKGDIAEGYSVSREKKESFPLTVTSAQKNPTAFYLCASNTGTHNEQFFGPGTRLTVL.

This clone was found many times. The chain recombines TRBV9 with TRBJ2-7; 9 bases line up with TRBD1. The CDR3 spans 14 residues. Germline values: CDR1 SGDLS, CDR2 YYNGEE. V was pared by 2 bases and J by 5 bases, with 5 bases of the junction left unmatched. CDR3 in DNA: TGTGCCAGCAGCGTTGGACAGGGGTCCAACGAGCAGTACTTC. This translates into CASSVGQGSNEQYF.

The CDR3, as DNA: TGTGCCAGCAGCTTAACCGGGGGCCTTAACTATGGCTACACCTTC. It codes for CASSLTGGLNYGYTF. The chain carries TRBV7-2 and TRBJ1-2; a possible D gene is TRBD1 (6 bases). V was pared by 2 bases and J by 1 base, with 11 bases between. CDR3 length equals 15 residues. In germline, CDR1 is SGHTA, CDR2 FQGNSA.

The CDR3: CSARGLAGELGYEQYF. The DNA for the CDR3 is TGCAGCGCGAGGGGACTAGCGGGAGAATTGGGCTACGAGCAGTACTTC. This chain joins TRBV29-1 and TRBJ2-7; TRBD2 matches at 14 bases. Germline CDR1 and CDR2: SQVTM and ANQGSEA. The CDR3 covers 16 residues. J lost 3 bases, V lost 7 bases, and 11 bases had no gene match.

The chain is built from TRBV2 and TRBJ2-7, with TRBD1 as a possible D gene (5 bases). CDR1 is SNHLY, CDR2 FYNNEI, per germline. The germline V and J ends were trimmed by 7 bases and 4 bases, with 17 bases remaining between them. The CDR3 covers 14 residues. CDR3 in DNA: TGTGCCAGCACTGGTCCAAAGGGGATTTACGAGCAGTACTTC. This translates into CASTGPKGIYEQYF.

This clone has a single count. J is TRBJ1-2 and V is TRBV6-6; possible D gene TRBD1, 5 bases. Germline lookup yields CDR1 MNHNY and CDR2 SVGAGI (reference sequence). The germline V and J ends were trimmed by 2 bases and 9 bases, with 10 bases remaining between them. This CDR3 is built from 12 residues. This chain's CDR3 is CASSYKDTSYTF. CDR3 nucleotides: TGTGCCAGCAGTTACAAGGACACAAGCTACACCTTC.

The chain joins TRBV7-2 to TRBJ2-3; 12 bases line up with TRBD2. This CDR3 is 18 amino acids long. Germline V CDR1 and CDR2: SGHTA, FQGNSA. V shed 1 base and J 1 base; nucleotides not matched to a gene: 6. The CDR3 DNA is TGTGCCAGCAGCTTAGTCCGACGGACTAGCGGGGGCACAGATACGCAGTATTTT. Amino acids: CASSLVRRTSGGTDTQYF.

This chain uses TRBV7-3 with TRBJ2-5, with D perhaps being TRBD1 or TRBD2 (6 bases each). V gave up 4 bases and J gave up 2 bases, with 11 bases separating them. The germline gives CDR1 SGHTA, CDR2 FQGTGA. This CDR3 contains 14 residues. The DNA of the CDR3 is TGTGCCAGCAGCTCCTCGGGGGCTCAAGAGACCCAGTACTTC. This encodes CASSSSGAQETQYF.

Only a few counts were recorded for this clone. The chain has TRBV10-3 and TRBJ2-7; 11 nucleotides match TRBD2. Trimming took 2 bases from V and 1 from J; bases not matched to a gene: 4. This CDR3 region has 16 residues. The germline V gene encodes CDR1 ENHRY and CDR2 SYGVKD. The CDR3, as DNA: TGTGCCATCAGTGAGACGGGACTAGCGGATTCCTACGAGCAGTACTTC. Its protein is CAISETGLADSYEQYF.

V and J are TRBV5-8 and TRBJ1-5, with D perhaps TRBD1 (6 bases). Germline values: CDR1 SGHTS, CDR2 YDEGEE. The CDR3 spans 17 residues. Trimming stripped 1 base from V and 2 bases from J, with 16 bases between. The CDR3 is CASSLIQGGIGNQPQHF. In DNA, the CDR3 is TGTGCCAGCAGCTTGATCCAAGGGGGTATTGGCAATCAGCCCCAGCATTTT.

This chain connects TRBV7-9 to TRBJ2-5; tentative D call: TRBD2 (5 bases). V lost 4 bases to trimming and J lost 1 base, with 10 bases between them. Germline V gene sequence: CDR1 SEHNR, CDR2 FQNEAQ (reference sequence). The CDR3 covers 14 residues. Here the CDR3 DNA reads TGTGCCAGCAGCTCGTCGGGATCCCAAGAGACCCAGTACTTC. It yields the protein CASSSSGSQETQYF.